This T cell receptor (beta chain) was sequenced for a study of CD8+ T cells in alopecia areata. About the research overall: Treated patients were given oral tofacitinib, which was dosed at 5 to 10 mg twice daily.

Once RNA had been extracted, it was reverse transcribed into cDNA to act as the sequencing template. TCRdb keeps only in-frame clones here, not all; method: immunoSEQ multiplex PCR. The data contain approximately 150,000 clones, more than 85% of them singletons. V was pared by 11 bases and J by 1 base, with 17 bases between. Germline lookup yields CDR1 SNHLY and CDR2 FYNNEI. The CDR3 is 15 residues long. Study-wide results and caveats: Scalp sample sequencing also detects resident alphabeta T cells of normal skin.

The sample holds one count of this clone. What it binds is not known. Noted treatment: oral pan-JAK inhibitor, 5-10 mg twice daily. This TCR derives from a human donor with alopecia areata. The input for sequencing was CD8+ T cells sorted from blood, taken at week 4, from a patient treated with tofacitinib. The chain uses TRBV2 and TRBJ2-2; D is perhaps TRBD1 or TRBD2 (6 bases each). CDR3 DNA sequence: TGTGCCGTACCCGTCGGGGGCGGGAACACCGGGGAGCTGTTTTTT. It translates to CAVPVGGGNTGELFF.